Below, 15 T cell receptor beta chains from the same sample are listed, as sequenced in a study of identical twins. MiXCR, run by TCRdb on the 5' RACE reads, gives a single entry per CDR3 protein. Among about 220,000 distinct CDR3 sequences listed, 5.5% to 7.5% were seen once. These data also formed part of another study, on T cells expressing NK-cell markers.

Sequencing was performed on CD8+ T cells sorted from blood. The origin of the receptors is a woman aged 18-29 years in good health.

There are many counts of this clonotype. This chain uses TRBV10-2 with TRBJ2-5; TRBD2 is a possible D gene (6 bases). Germline assignment: CDR1 WSHSY and CDR2 SAAADI. Trimming took 7 bases from V and 5 from J, leaving 26 bases between them. This CDR3 contains 17 residues. CDR3 nucleotides: TGCGCCAGCACGGCAAGCCCGGACTATCCGGGGGAGGAGACCCAGTACTTC. Protein product: CASTASPDYPGEETQYF.

There are many counts of this clonotype. J is TRBJ2-1 and V is TRBV24-1; 13 bases agree with TRBD2. J lost 5 bases, V lost 5 bases, and 11 bases had no gene match. The CDR3 length is 18 residues. Germline V gene sequence: CDR1 KGHDR, CDR2 SFDVKD. In nucleotides, the CDR3 is TGTGCCACCAGTGTCCCCCGGACTAGCGGGAGTATCCACAATGAGCAGTTCTTC. Encoded protein: CATSVPRTSGSIHNEQFF.

This rearrangement joins TRBV5-4 to TRBJ2-1; either TRBD1 or TRBD2 may supply D (5 bases each). The CDR3 extends over 14 amino acids. Trimming shortened V by 4 bases and J by 10 bases, and 18 bases separated the two germline ends. CDR1 SGHNT and CDR2 YYREEE come from the germline V gene (reference sequence). The CDR3 loop reads CASSPPNEGSEQFF. CDR3 DNA sequence: TGTGCCAGCAGCCCTCCAAACGAGGGGAGCGAGCAGTTCTTC.

This clonotype appeared many times. The J gene is TRBJ2-7, the V gene TRBV4-1, with a weak D call TRBD1 (5 bases). This CDR3 has 14 amino acids. V lost 0 bases to trimming and J lost 4 bases, with 10 bases between them. Germline CDR1 MGHRA, CDR2 YSYEKL. The CDR3 loop is CASSQEWGRYEQYF. Written as DNA, the CDR3 is TGCGCCAGCAGCCAAGAATGGGGCCGGTACGAGCAGTACTTC.

This clonotype appeared many times. The chain couples TRBV5-1 to TRBJ2-1, with a possible D match to TRBD1 (5 bases). The V gene lost 4 bases and the J gene lost 3 bases, with 11 bases spanning the gap. The CDR3 spans 14 residues. CDR1 is SGHRS, CDR2 YFSETQ, per germline. CDR3 in DNA: TGCGCCAGCAGCGACGACAGAAACTACAATGAGCAGTTCTTC. Translation: CASSDDRNYNEQFF.

This clonotype was seen a few times. The chain combines TRBV6-2 or TRBV6-3 with TRBJ1-5; weak D call: TRBD1 (5 bases). V was shortened by 0 bases and J by 6 bases, with 15 bases between the two germline ends. Germline lookup yields CDR1 MNHEY and CDR2 SVGEGT. The CDR3 has 16 residues. The CDR3: CASSYSTAGPSQPQHF. The CDR3 DNA is TGTGCCAGCAGTTACTCCACGGCGGGGCCGAGTCAGCCCCAGCATTTT.

This clonotype was seen repeatedly, ten times or more. The chain links TRBV5-1 to TRBJ2-2; no clear D. Germline V gene sequence: CDR1 SGHRS, CDR2 YFSETQ. V lost 0 bases, J lost 6 bases, and 3 bases lay in between. CDR3 size: 12 residues. The CDR3 nucleotides read TGCGCCAGCAGCTTGGCACCCGGGGAGCTGTTTTTT. Protein: CASSLAPGELFF.

This chain joins TRBV11-2 and TRBJ2-4; 8 bases match TRBD1. Germline V gene sequence: CDR1 SGHAT, CDR2 FQNNGV. J was trimmed by 0 bases and V by 6 bases; bases with no gene match: 22. The CDR3 has 21 amino acids. The CDR3, as DNA: TGTGCCAGCAGGCCAATGACAGGGGATGGCCTAAATTTCCTAGCCAAAAACATTCAGTACTTC. The encoded protein is CASRPMTGDGLNFLAKNIQYF.

This clonotype was counted a few times. The gene calls are TRBV10-3 and TRBJ2-7; D not resolved. The CDR3 is 12 amino acids. Germline CDR1 reads ENHRY; CDR2 reads SYGVKD. Deletions cut 0 bases from V and 5 bases from J, with 5 bases between. CDR3 coding DNA: TGTGCCATCAGTGAGTCCTTGGACGAGCAGTACTTC. Its translation: CAISESLDEQYF.

There are a few counts of this clonotype. The DNA of the CDR3 is TGTGCCAGCAGTTACTTCGGACTCTCCACCTCTGGGGCCAACGTCCTGACTTTC. Translating gives CASSYFGLSTSGANVLTF. This sequence joins TRBV6-5 and TRBJ2-6; TRBD2 might be the D (5 bases). V lost 1 base and J 0 bases, leaving 13 bases between the germline ends. Germline V gives CDR1 MNHEY, CDR2 SVGAGI. This CDR3 has 18 amino acids.

This chain connects TRBV6-2 or TRBV6-3 to TRBJ2-7, with a possible D match to TRBD2 (5 bases). This CDR3 has 14 residues. CDR1 is MNHEY, CDR2 SVGEGT, per germline. V lost 6 bases and J lost 4, with 16 bases in between. CDR3 nucleotides: TGTGCCAGCAGCACAGCCATCGGAGGATACGAGCAGTACTTC. It encodes CASSTAIGGYEQYF.

J is TRBJ2-5 and V is TRBV3-1; the match to TRBD2 covers 10 bases. This CDR3 region has 16 residues. V shed 3 bases and J 5 bases; nucleotides not matched to a gene: 9. The germline V gene encodes CDR1 LGHDT and CDR2 YNNKEL (reference sequence). The CDR3 nucleotides are TGTGCCAGCAGCCATCCCCTAAGCGGGGGGGATGAGACCCAGTACTTC. It encodes CASSHPLSGGDETQYF.

The chain links TRBV10-3 to TRBJ2-1; TRBD1 or TRBD2 may be the D gene (6 bases each). V gave up 0 bases and J gave up 12 bases, with 12 bases separating them. CDR1 is ENHRY and CDR2 is SYGVKD in the germline V gene. The CDR3 consists of 13 residues. The CDR3 protein is CAISESGGPGQFF. The CDR3 DNA sequence: TGTGCCATCAGTGAGTCCGGGGGCCCGGGGCAGTTCTTC.

The chain has TRBV20-1 and TRBJ2-2; the match to TRBD2 covers 7 bases. V lost 4 bases and J lost 4; bases outside the gene matches: 9. Germline V gene data show CDR1 as DFQATT and CDR2 as SNEGSKA (reference sequence). CDR3 length: 15 residues. The CDR3 loop is CSATGLEDGTGELFF. For the CDR3, the DNA is TGCAGTGCTACCGGACTAGAGGACGGCACCGGGGAGCTGTTTTTT.

The rearrangement joins TRBV12-3 or TRBV12-4 to TRBJ2-1; D is uncertain. V dropped 8 bases and J dropped 3 bases, with 8 bases sitting between them. The CDR3 loop spans 12 amino acids. CDR3 coding DNA: TGTGCCAGCCTTAAAGTCTACAATGAGCAGTTCTTC. It specifies CASLKVYNEQFF.